The 24 T cell receptor beta chains listed next were all sequenced from one sample in a study of blood T cell repertoires in COVID-19. Measured with immunoSEQ multiplex PCR; TCRdb has only the in-frame clones, and not every one. The sample has under 250,000 clones, 85% seen once. The sample was peripheral blood. These receptors were collected from a man in his forties or fifties who had recovered from COVID-19.

CDR3 nucleotide sequence: TGTGCCAGCAGCTTGGCCGGGACTAGCGCCTACAATGAGCAGTTCTTC. As protein: CASSLAGTSAYNEQFF. J is TRBJ2-1 and V is TRBV5-8; 10 bases match TRBD2. CDR1 is SGHTS, CDR2 YDEGEE, per germline. The CDR3 length is 16 residues. Trimming removed 0 bases from V and 2 bases from J; junction bases left unmatched: 2.

V usage is TRBV5-1 and J usage is TRBJ1-1; D remains ambiguous. The length of the CDR3 is 13 residues. Germline-derived CDR1 and CDR2 are SGHRS and YFSETQ. V lost 0 bases and J 4 bases, leaving 7 bases between the germline ends. DNA for the CDR3: TGCGCCAGCAGCTTGGAACAGTTCACTGAAGCTTTCTTT. Translation: CASSLEQFTEAFF.

In nucleotides, the CDR3 is TGTGCCAGCAGTTTTGGGGGCGCAACTAATGAAAAACTGTTTTTT. Protein sequence: CASSFGGATNEKLFF. The V gene is TRBV28, the J gene TRBJ1-4, with a possible D match to TRBD1 (6 bases). From germline, CDR1 is MDHEN and CDR2 SYDVKM. V lost 3 bases to trimming and J lost 0 bases, with 8 bases between them. The CDR3 has 15 amino acids.

This chain links TRBV10-3 with TRBJ2-1, with TRBD2 identical over 7 bases. The germline V gene encodes CDR1 ENHRY and CDR2 SYGVKD. J was trimmed by 7 bases and V by 0 bases; bases with no gene match: 9. There are 16 residues in the CDR3. The CDR3 DNA sequence: TGTGCCATCAGTGAGTCTCCTAGCGGAACTTTAAATGAGCAGTTCTTC. Protein: CAISESPSGTLNEQFF.

This chain joins TRBV14 and TRBJ2-2, with unresolved D. Germline V gene lookup returns CDR1 SGHDN and CDR2 FVKESK. Trimming left V 4 bases short and J 1 base short, with 4 bases between. This CDR3 comprises 13 residues. Here the CDR3 reads CASSRQNTGELFF. CDR3 in DNA: TGTGCCAGCAGCCGACAGAACACCGGGGAGCTGTTTTTT.

The chain has TRBV19 and TRBJ2-7, with 9 nucleotides matching TRBD1. There are 16 residues in the CDR3. The ends lost 5 bases at V and 6 bases at J; junction bases unmatched: 14. CDR1 is LNHDA and CDR2 is SQIVND in the germline V gene (reference sequence). The CDR3 sequence is CASSAGTGPRSLEQYF. DNA of the CDR3: TGTGCCAGTAGTGCGGGGACAGGGCCGAGGTCTCTCGAGCAGTACTTC.

The gene calls are TRBV6-5 and TRBJ2-7; 7 bases are shared with TRBD1. The CDR3 length is 14 residues. V trimming: 6 bases; J trimming: 4 bases; junction bases outside the gene matches: 9. CDR1 is MNHEY, CDR2 SVGAGI, per germline. The CDR3 DNA reads as TGTGCCAGCAGCGAGAGGGGACAGACGTACGAGCAGTACTTC. This encodes CASSERGQTYEQYF.

The V and J genes are TRBV7-2 and TRBJ2-7, with a weak D call TRBD2 (7 bases). V lost 1 base and J lost 6, with 13 bases in between. Germline V CDR1 and CDR2: SGHTA, FQGNSA. The CDR3 loop spans 14 amino acids. CDR3 nucleotides: TGTGCCAGCAGCTTAGTTGACGGGGGGCTCGAGCAGTACTTC. Amino acids: CASSLVDGGLEQYF.

V and J are TRBV3-1 (or the pseudogene TRBV3-2) and TRBJ2-3, with TRBD2 matching 10 bases. CDR3 length: 15 amino acids. Germline trimming cut 4 bases from V and 2 bases from J; bases unmatched to any gene: 3. CDR1 LGHDT and CDR2 YNNKEL come from the germline V gene (reference sequence). CDR3 sequence: CASSPSGGDTDTQYF. The CDR3, as DNA: TGTGCCAGCAGCCCGAGCGGGGGGGACACAGATACGCAGTATTTT.

The genes are TRBV11-3 and TRBJ2-1; D ambiguous. Germline lookup yields CDR1 SGHNT and CDR2 YENEEA. This CDR3 is built from 11 residues. V lost 6 bases and J lost 6, with 6 bases in between. CDR3: CASRRSNEQFF. The CDR3 bases are TGTGCCAGCAGGCGTAGCAATGAGCAGTTCTTC.

This chain joins TRBV30 and TRBJ1-2; 7 bases agree with TRBD1. Trimming cost V 3 bases and J 1 base; bases outside gene matches: 5. This CDR3 has 14 amino acids. Germline CDR1 and CDR2: GTSNPN and SVGIG (reference sequence). Here the CDR3 DNA reads TGTGCCTGGAGCTGGACAGGTTATAACTATGGCTACACCTTC. Protein sequence: CAWSWTGYNYGYTF.

The chain is built from TRBV7-2 and TRBJ1-2; 8 bases line up with TRBD1. The CDR3 consists of 15 residues. Germline trimming cut 5 bases from V and 2 bases from J; bases unmatched to any gene: 7. The germline CDR1 and CDR2 sequences are SGHTA and FQGNSA. The CDR3 DNA follows: TGTGCCAGCAGCATGAGACAGGGGACCAACTATGGCTACACCTTC. Encoded protein: CASSMRQGTNYGYTF.

This sequence joins TRBV29-1 and TRBJ2-1; possible D gene TRBD1, 5 bases. The CDR3 covers 12 residues. Germline values: CDR1 SQVTM, CDR2 ANQGSEA. Trimming pared 8 bases from V and 3 bases from J, leaving 11 bases between. CDR3 protein: CSSRTSYNEQFF. CDR3 coding DNA: TGCAGCTCTCGGACAAGCTACAATGAGCAGTTCTTC.

The chain couples TRBV9 to TRBJ2-1, with 8 bases that match TRBD2. The V segment lost 5 bases and the J segment 6 bases; nucleotides outside the gene matches: 13. The CDR3 covers 16 residues. Germline CDR1 is SGDLS and CDR2 is YYNGEE. DNA for the CDR3: TGTGCCAGCAGATTCACGCGGGGGGCCCTTAGCAATGAGCAGTTCTTC. This gives the protein CASRFTRGALSNEQFF.

There are a few counts of this clone. V gene TRBV2 combines with J gene TRBJ1-1, with TRBD1 as a possible D gene (6 bases). The germline V gene has CDR1 SNHLY and CDR2 FYNNEI. CDR3 length: 14 amino acids. The V end was cut by 3 bases, the J end by 2 bases, with 10 bases between. CDR3 amino acids: CASSDVGANTEAFF. DNA of the CDR3: TGTGCCAGCAGTGATGTGGGGGCAAACACTGAAGCTTTCTTT. The full variable domain, rest sourced from reference TRBV2 and TRBJ1-1, is EPEVTQTPSHQVTQMGQEVILRCVPISNHLYFYWYRQILGQKVEFLVSFYNNEISEKSEIFDDQFSVERPDGSNFTLKIRSTKLEDSAMYFCASSDVGANTEAFFGQGTRLTVV.

V usage is TRBV24-1 and J usage is TRBJ2-2, with TRBD2 as a possible D gene (5 bases). Germline V lookup: CDR1 KGHDR, CDR2 SFDVKD. CDR3 length: 15 amino acids. The ends were cut back, 2 bases at V and 2 bases at J, with 8 bases in the middle. CDR3 in amino acids: CATSDSRGNTGELFF. The CDR3 region has the DNA TGTGCCACCAGTGATTCCCGGGGAAACACCGGGGAGCTGTTTTTT.

CDR3 nucleotide sequence: TGTGCCAGCAGACAGGAAGCCTCTGGAAACACCATATATTTT. Encoded protein: CASRQEASGNTIYF. The rearrangement joins TRBV6-5 to TRBJ1-3; the D gene is possibly TRBD1 (5 bases). Trimming took 6 bases from V and 0 from J, leaving 9 bases between them. Per the germline V gene, CDR1 is MNHEY and CDR2 is SVGAGI. This CDR3 region has 14 residues.

This chain links TRBV7-9 with TRBJ1-5; no firm D call. The germline V and J ends were trimmed by 5 bases and 2 bases, with 10 bases remaining between them. Germline values: CDR1 SEHNR, CDR2 FQNEAQ (reference sequence). The CDR3 covers 14 residues. The CDR3 nucleotides are TGTGCCAGCAGCGCAAACGTAGGCAATCAGCCCCAGCATTTT. It codes for CASSANVGNQPQHF.

The chain couples TRBV21-1 to TRBJ2-7; the listed D gene, TRBD1, was not tested against the DNA. TRBV21-1 is recorded as a pseudogene. The CDR3 length is 17 residues. CDR3 protein: CASSKVKFGQRNYEQYF. The CDR3, as DNA: TGTGCCAGCAGCAAAGTCAAATTCGGACAGAGGAACTACGAGCAGTACTTC.

CDR3 DNA sequence: TGTGCCAGCAGTGTTAAATTTAGCGGGAGTGAAACGTGGCAGTACTTC. Its protein is CASSVKFSGSETWQYF. The chain has TRBV6-1 and TRBJ2-7; 9 positions match TRBD2. V shed 4 bases and J 9 bases; nucleotides not matched to a gene: 16. CDR3 length: 16 amino acids. Germline V gives CDR1 MNHNS, CDR2 SASEGT.

V is TRBV11-2 and J is TRBJ1-1; maybe TRBD1 (6 bases). Looked up from germline, CDR1 is SGHAT and CDR2 is FQNNGV. The CDR3 consists of 15 residues. V gave up 4 bases and J gave up 3 bases, with 15 bases separating them. CDR3 amino acids: CASSYTGPVDTEAFF. The CDR3, as DNA: TGTGCCAGCAGCTATACAGGGCCCGTCGACACTGAAGCTTTCTTT.

The V and J genes are TRBV7-2 and TRBJ2-1; 10 positions agree with TRBD2. Trimming cost V 5 bases and J 3 bases; bases outside gene matches: 4. Germline-derived CDR1 and CDR2 are SGHTA and FQGNSA. The CDR3 extends over 15 amino acids. In DNA form, the CDR3 reads TGTGCCAGCAGCATCCGACTAGCGGGCTACAATGAGCAGTTCTTC. Encoded protein: CASSIRLAGYNEQFF.

CDR3: CASSLFPGSGANVLTF. In DNA form, the CDR3 reads TGTGCCAGCAGCTTATTTCCGGGGTCTGGGGCCAACGTCCTGACTTTC. The gene calls are TRBV7-9 and TRBJ2-6; weak D call: TRBD2 (5 bases). V was trimmed by 2 bases and J by 1 base, leaving 9 bases between them. The germline V gene has CDR1 SEHNR and CDR2 FQNEAQ (reference sequence). This CDR3 is built from 16 residues. The complete variable domain, with remaining parts taken from reference TRBV7-9 and TRBJ2-6, reads DTGVSQNPRHKITKRGQNVTFRCDPISEHNRLYWYRQTLGQGPEFLTYFQNEAQLEKSRLLSDRFSAERPKGSFSTLEIQRTEQGDSAMYLCASSLFPGSGANVLTFGAGSRLTVL.

This rearrangement joins TRBV4-1 to TRBJ1-2; 7 nucleotides agree with TRBD1. The length of the CDR3 is 16 residues. V dropped 3 bases and J dropped 6; count of bases not matched to a gene: 13. Germline CDR1 reads MGHRA; CDR2 reads YSYEKL. CDR3: CASSHHPTTGYDGYTF. The DNA of the CDR3 is TGCGCCAGCAGCCATCACCCCACGACAGGGTACGATGGCTACACCTTC.